Shown below are 26 T cell receptor beta chains from a single sample sequenced in a study of blood T cell repertoires in COVID-19 (dated by TCRdb to the early 2020s). Receptor amplification or capture employed the immunoSEQ multiplex PCR assay. The table was pulled from immuneACCESS by TCRdb, which kept in-frame rearrangements only. Such tables lose some clones; where checked, under half of the loss comes from unresolved V genes, and the rest has no known cause. The sample table lists about 150,000 clones, about 85% of them with a count of one. 38% of the sample comes from the top ten. The sequencing sample was made of peripheral blood. Every receptor here comes from a human donor in a cohort sampled during active COVID-19.

This clone was recorded only once. V and J are TRBV5-1 and TRBJ2-7, with TRBD1 matching 10 bases. This CDR3 is 15 amino acids long. Trimming at V came to 4 bases and at J to 5 bases, leaving 9 bases not matched to a gene. Germline CDR1 is SGHRS and CDR2 is YFSETQ. CDR3 amino acids: CASSGGTGEADEQYF. CDR3 DNA sequence: TGCGCCAGCAGCGGCGGGACAGGGGAGGCCGACGAGCAGTACTTC.

V gene TRBV5-1 combines with J gene TRBJ1-1; 10 bases line up with TRBD1. The CDR3 consists of 15 residues. V lost 3 bases to trimming and J lost 5 bases; unmatched junction nucleotides: 7. Germline values: CDR1 SGHRS, CDR2 YFSETQ. CDR3 loop: CASSSDRGLGTEAFF. The CDR3 DNA is TGCGCCAGCAGCTCAGACAGGGGGCTGGGGACTGAAGCTTTCTTT.

The CDR3: CASSPPGDRGSEQYF. CDR3 in DNA: TGTGCCAGCAGCCCACCCGGGGACAGGGGTAGCGAGCAGTACTTC. The chain combines TRBV5-4 with TRBJ2-7; 10 nucleotides match TRBD1. Per germline, CDR1 SGHNT and CDR2 YYREEE (reference sequence). Trimming took 4 bases from V and 6 from J; bases not matched to a gene: 10. The CDR3 runs 15 residues.

This clone was recorded a few times. The chain links TRBV9 to TRBJ1-1, with a possible D match to TRBD1 (5 bases). The CDR3 length is 14 residues. Germline lookup yields CDR1 SGDLS and CDR2 YYNGEE. V shed 7 bases and J shed 4 bases, with 17 bases lying between them. The CDR3 loop reads CASGVNRGTTEAFF. The CDR3 coding sequence is TGTGCCAGCGGAGTGAACCGGGGGACCACTGAAGCTTTCTTT.

The genes are TRBV5-1 and TRBJ2-5; D is undetermined. V was shortened by 5 bases and J by 5 bases, with 19 bases between the two germline ends. Germline V gene data show CDR1 as SGHRS and CDR2 as YFSETQ. The CDR3 loop spans 15 amino acids. CDR3 in amino acids: CASSSQRPDRETQYF. The CDR3 coding sequence is TGCGCCAGCAGTAGCCAGCGCCCGGATCGGGAGACCCAGTACTTC. Full variable domain (remainder filled in from reference TRBV5-1 and TRBJ2-5): KAGVTQTPRYLIKTRGQQVTLSCSPISGHRSVSWYQQTPGQGLQFLFEYFSETQRNKGNFPGRFSGRQFSNSRSEMNVSTLELGDSALYLCASSSQRPDRETQYFGPGTRLLVL.

This clone was seen just once. The CDR3 reads CASSLRYRSGANVLTF. Here the CDR3 DNA reads TGTGCCAGCAGCCTGCGATACCGCTCTGGGGCCAACGTCCTGACTTTC. The V and J genes are TRBV14 and TRBJ2-6; D gene ambiguous. The CDR3 has 16 residues. The ends were cut back, 4 bases at V and 0 bases at J, with 10 bases in the middle. Germline V CDR1 and CDR2: SGHDN, FVKESK.

The rearrangement links TRBV7-6 to TRBJ2-1; 12 nucleotides align to TRBD2. Germline V CDR1 and CDR2: SGHVS, FNYEAQ. Trimming at V came to 2 bases and at J to 5 bases, leaving 4 bases not matched to a gene. This CDR3 is built from 16 residues. The CDR3 is CASSLRRTSGDNEQFF. CDR3 sequence (DNA): TGTGCCAGCAGCTTACGTCGGACTAGCGGGGACAATGAGCAGTTCTTC.

CDR3 bases: TGCGCCAGCAGCTTGGCCCGGGAGTTGCCTAGTTATGAGCAGTTCTTC. This sequence encodes CASSLARELPSYEQFF. The V call is TRBV5-1, the J call TRBJ2-1; a weak D match, TRBD2 (6 bases). CDR3 length: 16 amino acids. V gave up 0 bases and J gave up 8 bases, with 18 bases separating them. Germline CDR1 and CDR2: SGHRS and YFSETQ.

The chain joins TRBV5-8 to TRBJ1-1; 9 bases match TRBD1. CDR3 length: 16 amino acids. J gave up 3 bases and V 3 bases, and 9 bases lay outside the gene matches. The germline gives CDR1 SGHTS, CDR2 YDEGEE. The CDR3 nucleotides are TGTGCCAGCAGCTCTTGGGGGGGACAGGGAGACACTGAAGCTTTCTTT. This translates into CASSSWGGQGDTEAFF.

This chain connects TRBV4-3 to TRBJ1-3, with D tentatively TRBD1 (6 bases). Trimming cost V 0 bases and J 2 bases, with 8 bases left between them. The CDR3 totals 15 residues. In germline, CDR1 is LGHNA, CDR2 YSLEER. The CDR3 region is CASSQDGDTGNTIYF. CDR3 nucleotide sequence: TGCGCCAGCAGCCAAGATGGGGACACTGGAAACACCATATATTTT.

The chain has TRBV5-8 and TRBJ1-5; perhaps TRBD1 as D (5 bases). The CDR3 sequence is 15 residues long. The germline V and J ends were trimmed by 2 bases and 7 bases, with 16 bases remaining between them. Germline V gene data show CDR1 as SGHTS and CDR2 as YDEGEE. The DNA for the CDR3 is TGTGCCAGCAGCTTACGCGGCAGGGTCAGACAGCCCCAGCATTTT. It encodes CASSLRGRVRQPQHF.

The genes are TRBV28 and TRBJ1-5; unclear D gene. The CDR3 loop spans 13 amino acids. The germline V gene has CDR1 MDHEN and CDR2 SYDVKM. Trimming pared 8 bases from V and 11 bases from J, leaving 19 bases between. CDR3 protein: CASSLTAGKTQHF. In DNA form, the CDR3 reads TGTGCCAGCTCTCTGACCGCAGGAAAGACCCAGCATTTT. Using reference TRBV28 and TRBJ1-5 for the parts outside the CDR3, the full variable domain is DVKVTQSSRYLVKRTGEKVFLECVQDMDHENMFWYRQDPGLGLRLIYFSYDVKMKEKGDIPEGYSVSREKKERFSLILESASTNQTSMYLCASSLTAGKTQHFGDGTRLSIL.

The J gene is TRBJ2-5, the V gene TRBV2; D is perhaps TRBD1 (5 bases). The ends were cut back, 6 bases at V and 1 base at J, with 15 bases in the middle. Germline CDR1 and CDR2: SNHLY and FYNNEI. This CDR3 comprises 15 residues. The CDR3 here is CASSAKGASQETQYF. The CDR3 DNA sequence: TGTGCCAGCAGCGCCAAAGGGGCGTCCCAAGAGACCCAGTACTTC.

V gene TRBV19 combines with J gene TRBJ1-4, with D uncertain. This CDR3 comprises 17 residues. V was pared by 4 bases and J by 4 bases, with 19 bases between. Germline CDR1 reads LNHDA; CDR2 reads SQIVND (reference sequence). The CDR3 sequence is CASSNIGSRIVNEKLFF. DNA for the CDR3: TGTGCCAGTAGTAACATCGGGTCCAGAATCGTTAATGAAAAACTGTTTTTT.

The CDR3 loop is CASSGGKGSGNTIYF. The CDR3 DNA reads TGTGCCAGTAGCGGCGGGAAAGGCTCTGGAAACACCATATATTTT. This rearrangement joins TRBV19 to TRBJ1-3; unclear D gene. This CDR3 has 15 residues. V was shortened by 6 bases and J by 0 bases, with 12 bases between the two germline ends. Germline V gene lookup returns CDR1 LNHDA and CDR2 SQIVND (reference sequence).

J is TRBJ2-7 and V is TRBV12-3 or TRBV12-4; TRBD1 aligns across 9 bases. Trimming cost V 6 bases and J 5 bases; bases outside gene matches: 5. CDR3 length: 13 residues. This CDR3 reads CASRRDRVNEQYF. The DNA of the CDR3 is TGTGCCAGCAGGCGGGACAGGGTAAACGAGCAGTACTTC.

The V gene is TRBV19, the J gene TRBJ1-1; the D gene is possibly TRBD1 (5 bases). V was cut by 7 bases and J by 3 bases, with 12 bases left in between. Per germline, CDR1 LNHDA and CDR2 SQIVND (reference sequence). The CDR3 covers 13 residues. The DNA of the CDR3 is TGTGCCAGTAAGAGACAGATCGACACTGAAGCTTTCTTT. As protein: CASKRQIDTEAFF.

The chain couples TRBV3-1 (or the pseudogene TRBV3-2) to TRBJ2-3; D call uncertain. V gave up 4 bases and J gave up 1 base, with 15 bases separating them. This CDR3 contains 16 residues. The V gene's germline CDR1 is LGHDT and CDR2 YNNKEL (reference sequence). CDR3 bases: TGTGCCAGCAGCCCCTCTCTTAGCAGACGCACAGATACGCAGTATTTT. Its translation is CASSPSLSRRTDTQYF.

This clone was seen a few times. The rearrangement joins TRBV2 to TRBJ1-2, with TRBD1 as a possible D gene (5 bases). The CDR3 consists of 13 residues. V was pared by 6 bases and J by 4 bases, with 12 bases between. In germline, CDR1 is SNHLY, CDR2 FYNNEI. CDR3 nucleotides: TGTGCCAGCAGGGGAGGGGAATCCTATGGCTACACCTTC. Protein: CASRGGESYGYTF.

CDR3 sequence: CASSSVAPNTEAFF. The CDR3 DNA reads TGTGCCAGCAGCAGCGTCGCTCCGAACACTGAAGCTTTCTTT. J is TRBJ1-1 and V is TRBV6-2 or TRBV6-3; the D is unclear. This CDR3 is 14 amino acids long. V was shortened by 6 bases and J by 1 base, with 12 bases between the two germline ends. The germline gives CDR1 MNHEY, CDR2 SVGEGT.

J is TRBJ2-3 and V is TRBV28; D is perhaps TRBD2 (5 bases). The CDR3 loop spans 15 amino acids. CDR1 is MDHEN and CDR2 is SYDVKM in the germline V gene. Trimming took 5 bases from V and 3 from J, leaving 15 bases between them. The chain's CDR3 is CASSNNPSTTDTQYF. As DNA, the CDR3 is TGTGCCAGCAGTAATAATCCTAGCACAACAGATACGCAGTATTTT.

CDR3 in DNA: TGTGCCAGCAGACCTAAGAGGATCGATGGCTACACCTTC. Translating it yields CASRPKRIDGYTF. The rearrangement joins TRBV11-2 to TRBJ1-2; no firm D call. The V gene lost 6 bases and the J gene lost 6 bases, with 14 bases spanning the gap. The CDR3 has 13 amino acids. Germline lookup yields CDR1 SGHAT and CDR2 FQNNGV.

The chain employs TRBV6-5 and TRBJ1-1; possibly TRBD1 for D (5 bases). This CDR3 contains 14 residues. Trimming shortened V by 7 bases and J by 5 bases, and 17 bases separated the two germline ends. The germline gives CDR1 MNHEY, CDR2 SVGAGI. CDR3 protein: CASTKQAGRTEAFF. Written as DNA, the CDR3 is TGTGCCAGCACCAAACAGGCCGGAAGGACTGAAGCTTTCTTT.

V and J are TRBV5-1 and TRBJ1-5; 8 nucleotides match TRBD1. The length of the CDR3 is 15 residues. V lost 0 bases and J lost 4; bases outside the gene matches: 3. Germline V gives CDR1 SGHRS, CDR2 YFSETQ. CDR3 nucleotide sequence: TGCGCCAGCAGCTTGGGGGGGGACAGGAATCAGCCCCAGCATTTT. It translates to CASSLGGDRNQPQHF.

This chain links TRBV18 with TRBJ1-6; D perhaps matches TRBD1 (5 bases). Trimming left V 2 bases short and J 0 bases short, with 11 bases between. Per germline, CDR1 KGHSH and CDR2 LQKENI. The CDR3 has 17 amino acids. CDR3 in amino acids: CASSPTGQGSYNSPLHF. Written as DNA, the CDR3 is TGTGCCAGCTCACCAACGGGTCAGGGCTCCTATAATTCACCCCTCCACTTT.

V usage is TRBV6-2 or TRBV6-3 and J usage is TRBJ2-4, with TRBD2 matching 11 bases. V lost 4 bases, J lost 8 bases, and 13 bases stayed unmatched. CDR1 is MNHEY and CDR2 is SVGEGT in the germline V gene. There are 17 residues in the CDR3. The CDR3 loop reads CASSSGNSGGAGYIQYF. The CDR3 region has the DNA TGTGCCAGCAGTTCGGGGAATAGCGGGGGGGCCGGATACATTCAGTACTTC.